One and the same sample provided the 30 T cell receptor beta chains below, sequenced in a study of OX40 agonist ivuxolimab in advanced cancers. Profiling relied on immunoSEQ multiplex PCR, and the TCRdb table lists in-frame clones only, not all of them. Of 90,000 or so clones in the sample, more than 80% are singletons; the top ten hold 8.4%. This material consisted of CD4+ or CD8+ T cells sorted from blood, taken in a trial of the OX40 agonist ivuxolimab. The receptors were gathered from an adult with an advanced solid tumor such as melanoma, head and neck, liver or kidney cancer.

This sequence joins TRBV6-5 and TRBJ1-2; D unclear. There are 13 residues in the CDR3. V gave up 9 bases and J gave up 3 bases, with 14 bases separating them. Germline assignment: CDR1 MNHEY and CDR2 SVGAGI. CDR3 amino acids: CASATEGDYGYTF. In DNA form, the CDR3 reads TGTGCCAGTGCGACGGAAGGCGACTATGGCTACACCTTC.

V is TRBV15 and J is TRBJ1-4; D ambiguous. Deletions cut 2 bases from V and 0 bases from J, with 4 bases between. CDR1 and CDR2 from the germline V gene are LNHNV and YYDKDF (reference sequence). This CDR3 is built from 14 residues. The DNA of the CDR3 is TGTGCCACCAGCAGACCCTCAACTAATGAAAAACTGTTTTTT. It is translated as CATSRPSTNEKLFF.

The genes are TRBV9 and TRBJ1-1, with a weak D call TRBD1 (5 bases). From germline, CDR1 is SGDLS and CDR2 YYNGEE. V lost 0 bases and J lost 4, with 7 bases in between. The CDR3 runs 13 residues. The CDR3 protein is CASSVGGFTEAFF. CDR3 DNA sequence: TGTGCCAGCAGCGTAGGGGGGTTCACTGAAGCTTTCTTT. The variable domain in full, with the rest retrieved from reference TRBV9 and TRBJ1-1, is DSGVTQTPKHLITATGQRVTLRCSPRSGDLSVYWYQQSLDQGLQFLIQYYNGEERAKGNILERFSAQQFPDLHSELNLSSLELGDSALYFCASSVGGFTEAFFGQGTRLTVV.

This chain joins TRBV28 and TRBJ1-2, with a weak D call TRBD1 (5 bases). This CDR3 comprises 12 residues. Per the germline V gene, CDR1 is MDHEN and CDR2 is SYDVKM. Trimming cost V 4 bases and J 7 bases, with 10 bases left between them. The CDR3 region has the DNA TGTGCCAGCAGTTACGGGACTCCTGGCTACACCTTC. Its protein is CASSYGTPGYTF.

The CDR3, as DNA: TGTGCCTGGGAAGAAGCCAATGGCTCTGGAAACACCATATATTTT. Protein product: CAWEEANGSGNTIYF. V gene TRBV30 combines with J gene TRBJ1-3; D is undetermined. V shed 5 bases and J shed 0 bases, with 14 bases lying between them. Germline-derived CDR1 and CDR2 are GTSNPN and SVGIG (reference sequence). The CDR3 length is 15 residues.

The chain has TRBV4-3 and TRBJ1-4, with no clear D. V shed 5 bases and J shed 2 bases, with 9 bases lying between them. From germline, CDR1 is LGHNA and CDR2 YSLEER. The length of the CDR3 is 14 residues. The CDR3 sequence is CASSFKLTNEKLFF. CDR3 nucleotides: TGCGCCAGCAGCTTTAAACTTACTAATGAAAAACTGTTTTTT.

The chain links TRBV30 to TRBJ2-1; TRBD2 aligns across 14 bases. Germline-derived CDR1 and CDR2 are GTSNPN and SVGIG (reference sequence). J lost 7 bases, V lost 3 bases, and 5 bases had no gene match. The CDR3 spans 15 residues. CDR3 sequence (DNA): TGTGCCTGGAGCGGGGGGACTAGCGGGAGTAATGAGCAGTTCTTC. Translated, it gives CAWSGGTSGSNEQFF. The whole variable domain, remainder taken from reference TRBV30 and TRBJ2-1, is SQTIHQWPATLVQPVGSPLSLECTVEGTSNPNLYWYRQAAGRGLQLLFYSVGIGQISSEVPQNLSASRPQDRQFILSSKKLLLSDSGFYLCAWSGGTSGSNEQFFGPGTRLTVL.

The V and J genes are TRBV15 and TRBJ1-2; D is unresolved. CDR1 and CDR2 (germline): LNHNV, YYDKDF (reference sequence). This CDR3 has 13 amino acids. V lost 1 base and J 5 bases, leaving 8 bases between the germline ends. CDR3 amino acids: CATSRVRSYGYTF. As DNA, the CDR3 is TGTGCCACCAGCAGAGTAAGGTCTTATGGCTACACCTTC.

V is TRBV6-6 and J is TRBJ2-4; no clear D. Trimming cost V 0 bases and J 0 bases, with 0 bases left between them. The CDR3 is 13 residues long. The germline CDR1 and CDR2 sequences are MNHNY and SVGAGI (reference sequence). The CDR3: CASSYSAKNIQYF. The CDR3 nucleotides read TGTGCCAGCAGTTACTCAGCCAAAAACATTCAGTACTTC.

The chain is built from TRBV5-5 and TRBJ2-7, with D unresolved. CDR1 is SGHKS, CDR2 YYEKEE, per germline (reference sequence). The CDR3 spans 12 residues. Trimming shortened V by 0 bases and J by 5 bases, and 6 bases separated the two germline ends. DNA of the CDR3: TGTGCCAGCAGCTTGGCCCCTGACGAGCAGTACGTC. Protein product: CASSLAPDEQYV.

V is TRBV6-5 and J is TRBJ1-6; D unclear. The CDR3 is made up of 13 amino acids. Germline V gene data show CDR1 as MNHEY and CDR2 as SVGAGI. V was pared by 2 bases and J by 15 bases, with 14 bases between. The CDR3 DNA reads TGTGCCAGCAGTTACCGGGGAGTAATCAACCTCCACTTT. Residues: CASSYRGVINLHF.

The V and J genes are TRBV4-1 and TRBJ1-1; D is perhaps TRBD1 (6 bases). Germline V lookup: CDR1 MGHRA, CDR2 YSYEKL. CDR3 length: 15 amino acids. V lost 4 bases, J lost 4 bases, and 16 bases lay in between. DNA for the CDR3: TGCGCCAGCAGCCTTGGCAGGGGCTTTGCCACTGAAGCTTTCTTT. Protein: CASSLGRGFATEAFF.

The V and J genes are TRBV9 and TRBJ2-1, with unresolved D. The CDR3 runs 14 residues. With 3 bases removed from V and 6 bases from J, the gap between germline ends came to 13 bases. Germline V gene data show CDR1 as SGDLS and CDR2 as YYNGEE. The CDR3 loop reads CASSGRLNLNEQFF. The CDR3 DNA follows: TGTGCCAGCAGCGGCCGTTTGAATCTCAATGAGCAGTTCTTC.

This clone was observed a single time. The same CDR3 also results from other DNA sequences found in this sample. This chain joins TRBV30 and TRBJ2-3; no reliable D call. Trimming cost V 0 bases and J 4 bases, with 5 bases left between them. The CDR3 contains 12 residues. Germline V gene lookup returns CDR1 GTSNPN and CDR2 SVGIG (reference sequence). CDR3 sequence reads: CAWSVLADTQYF. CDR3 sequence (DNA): TGTGCCTGGAGTGTCCTGGCAGATACGCAGTATTTT.

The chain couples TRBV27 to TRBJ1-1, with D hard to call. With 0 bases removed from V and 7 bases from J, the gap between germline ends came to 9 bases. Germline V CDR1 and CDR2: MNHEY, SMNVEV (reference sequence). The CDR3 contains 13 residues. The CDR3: CASSLSSQFEAFF. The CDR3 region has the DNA TGTGCCAGCAGTTTATCGAGTCAGTTTGAAGCTTTCTTT.

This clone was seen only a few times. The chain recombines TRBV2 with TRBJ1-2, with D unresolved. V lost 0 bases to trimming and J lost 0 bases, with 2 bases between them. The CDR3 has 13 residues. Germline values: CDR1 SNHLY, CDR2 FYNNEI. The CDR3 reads CASSEAPNYGYTF. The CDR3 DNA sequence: TGTGCCAGCAGTGAAGCCCCTAACTATGGCTACACCTTC.

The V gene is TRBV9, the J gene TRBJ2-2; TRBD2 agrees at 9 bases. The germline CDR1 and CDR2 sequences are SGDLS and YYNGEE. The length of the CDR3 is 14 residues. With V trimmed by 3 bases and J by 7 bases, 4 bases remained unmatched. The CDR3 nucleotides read TGTGCCAGCAGCGCGGGACTAGCTGGCGGGGAGCTGTTTTTT. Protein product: CASSAGLAGGELFF.

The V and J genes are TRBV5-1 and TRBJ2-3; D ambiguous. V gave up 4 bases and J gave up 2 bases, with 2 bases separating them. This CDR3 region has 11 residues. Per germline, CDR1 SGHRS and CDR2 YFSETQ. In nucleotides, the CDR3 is TGCGCCAGCAGCATCACAGATACGCAGTATTTT. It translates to CASSITDTQYF.

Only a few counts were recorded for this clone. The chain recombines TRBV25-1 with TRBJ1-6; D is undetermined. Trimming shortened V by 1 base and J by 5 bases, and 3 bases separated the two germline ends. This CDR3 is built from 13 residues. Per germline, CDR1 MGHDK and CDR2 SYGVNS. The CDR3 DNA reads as TGTGCCAGCAGTGAATCCAATAATTCACCCCTCCACTTT. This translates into CASSESNNSPLHF.

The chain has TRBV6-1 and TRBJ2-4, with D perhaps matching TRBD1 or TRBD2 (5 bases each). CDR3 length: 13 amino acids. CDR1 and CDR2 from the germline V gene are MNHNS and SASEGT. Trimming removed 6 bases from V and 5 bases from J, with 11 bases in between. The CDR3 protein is CASRGDSQNIQYF. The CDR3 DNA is TGTGCCAGCAGGGGAGACAGCCAAAACATTCAGTACTTC.

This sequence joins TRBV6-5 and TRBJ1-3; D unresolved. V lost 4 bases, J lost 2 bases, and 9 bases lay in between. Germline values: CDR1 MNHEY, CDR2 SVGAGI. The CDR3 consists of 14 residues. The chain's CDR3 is CASSSYWAGNTIYF. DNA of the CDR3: TGTGCCAGCAGTTCGTATTGGGCTGGAAACACCATATATTTT.

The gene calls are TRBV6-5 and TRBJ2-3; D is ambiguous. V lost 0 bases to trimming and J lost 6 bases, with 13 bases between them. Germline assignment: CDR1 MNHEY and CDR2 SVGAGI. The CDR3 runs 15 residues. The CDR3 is CASSYSMTLLDTQYF. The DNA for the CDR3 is TGTGCCAGCAGTTACTCGATGACCCTACTGGATACGCAGTATTTT.

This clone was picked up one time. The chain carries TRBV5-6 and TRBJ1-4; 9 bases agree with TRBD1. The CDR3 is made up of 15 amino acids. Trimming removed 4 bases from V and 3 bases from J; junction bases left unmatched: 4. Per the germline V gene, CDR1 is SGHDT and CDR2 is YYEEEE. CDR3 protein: CASSDRDRANEKLFF. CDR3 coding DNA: TGTGCCAGCAGCGACCGGGACAGGGCTAATGAAAAACTGTTTTTT.

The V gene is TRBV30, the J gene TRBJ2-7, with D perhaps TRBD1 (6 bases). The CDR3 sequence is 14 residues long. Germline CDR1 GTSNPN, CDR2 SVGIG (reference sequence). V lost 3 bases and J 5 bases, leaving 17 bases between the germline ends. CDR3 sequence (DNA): TGTGCCTGGAGGGCACAGGGAAAGGAAGACGAGCAGTACTTC. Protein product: CAWRAQGKEDEQYF.

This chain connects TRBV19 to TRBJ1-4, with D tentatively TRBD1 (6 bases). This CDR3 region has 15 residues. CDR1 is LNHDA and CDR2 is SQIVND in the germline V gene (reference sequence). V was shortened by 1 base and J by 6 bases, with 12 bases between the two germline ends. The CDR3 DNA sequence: TGTGCCAGTAGTATAGGGACAGAAGAAGATGAAAAACTGTTTTTT. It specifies CASSIGTEEDEKLFF.

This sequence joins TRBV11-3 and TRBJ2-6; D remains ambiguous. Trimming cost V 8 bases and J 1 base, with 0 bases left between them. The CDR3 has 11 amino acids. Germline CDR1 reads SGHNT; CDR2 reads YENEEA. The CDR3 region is CASSGANVLTF. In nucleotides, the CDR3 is TGTGCCAGCTCTGGGGCCAACGTCCTGACTTTC.

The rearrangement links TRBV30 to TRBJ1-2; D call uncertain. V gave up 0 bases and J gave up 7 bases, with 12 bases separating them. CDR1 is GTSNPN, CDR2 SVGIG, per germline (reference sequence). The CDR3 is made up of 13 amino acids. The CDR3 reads CAWSVAGEGGYTF. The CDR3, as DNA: TGTGCCTGGAGTGTTGCCGGCGAGGGTGGCTACACCTTC.

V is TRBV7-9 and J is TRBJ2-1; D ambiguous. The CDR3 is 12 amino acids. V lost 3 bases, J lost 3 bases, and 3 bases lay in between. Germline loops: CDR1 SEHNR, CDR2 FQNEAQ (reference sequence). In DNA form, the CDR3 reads TGTGCCAGCAGCTTGGGCTACAATGAGCAGTTCTTC. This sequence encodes CASSLGYNEQFF.

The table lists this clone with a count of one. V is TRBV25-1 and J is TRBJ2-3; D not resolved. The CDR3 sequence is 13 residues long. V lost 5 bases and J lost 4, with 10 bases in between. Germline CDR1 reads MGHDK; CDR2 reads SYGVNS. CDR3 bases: TGTGCCAGCAGTCTAGTCGGTGCAGATACGCAGTATTTT. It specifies CASSLVGADTQYF.

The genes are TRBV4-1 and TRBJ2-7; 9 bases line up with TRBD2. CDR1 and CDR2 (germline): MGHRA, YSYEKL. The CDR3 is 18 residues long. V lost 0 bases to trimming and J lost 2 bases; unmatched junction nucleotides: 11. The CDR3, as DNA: TGCGCCAGCAGCCAAGACCGGCCAGCGGGGGGACTCACCTACGAGCAGTACTTC. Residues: CASSQDRPAGGLTYEQYF.